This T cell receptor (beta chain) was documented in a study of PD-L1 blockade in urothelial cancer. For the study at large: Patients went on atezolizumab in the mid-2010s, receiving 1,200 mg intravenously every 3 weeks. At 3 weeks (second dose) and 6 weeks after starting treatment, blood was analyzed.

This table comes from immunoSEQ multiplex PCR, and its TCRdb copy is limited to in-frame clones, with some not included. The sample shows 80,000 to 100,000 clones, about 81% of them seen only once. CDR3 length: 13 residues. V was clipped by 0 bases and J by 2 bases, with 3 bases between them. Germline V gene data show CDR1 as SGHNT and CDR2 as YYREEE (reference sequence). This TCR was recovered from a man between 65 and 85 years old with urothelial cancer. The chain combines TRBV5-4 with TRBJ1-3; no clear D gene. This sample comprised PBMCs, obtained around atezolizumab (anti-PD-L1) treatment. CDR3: CASSLDTGNTIYF. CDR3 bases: TGTGCCAGCAGCTTGGATACTGGAAACACCATATATTTT. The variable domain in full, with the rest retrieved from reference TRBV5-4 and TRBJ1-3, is ETGVTQSPTHLIKTRGQQVTLRCSSQSGHNTVSWYQQALGQGPQFIFQYYREEENGRGNFPPRFSGLQFPNYSSELNVNALELDDSALYLCASSLDTGNTIYFGEGSWLTVV.